This TCR beta chain comes out of a study of OX40 agonist ivuxolimab in advanced cancers. Study summary: Recorded diagnoses for dose-escalation patients were hepatocellular carcinoma, melanoma, renal cell or head and neck cancer. Of the participants, around 43% had some prior anti-PD-1, anti-PD-L1 or anti-CTLA-4 therapy, which was allowed. Partial response was recorded in three patients: one hepatocellular carcinoma and two cutaneous melanoma cases.

CDR1 and CDR2 (germline): MGHRA, YSYEKL. Trimming stripped 3 bases from V and 5 bases from J, with 7 bases between. The CDR3 is made up of 13 amino acids. This clone was seen only a few times. Repertoires were generated with immunoSEQ multiplex PCR, while TCRdb's copy carries only in-frame clones and drops some. Of fewer than 20,000 clones in the sample, around 71% are singletons; the top ten hold roughly 15%. This chain connects TRBV4-1 to TRBJ2-2, with D possibly matching TRBD1 (5 bases). The receptor comes from an adult with an advanced solid tumor such as melanoma, head and neck, liver or kidney cancer. The starting material was CD4+ or CD8+ T cells sorted from blood, obtained in a trial of the OX40 agonist ivuxolimab. The CDR3 DNA reads TGCGCCAGCAGCCACAGGGTTACCGGGGAGCTGTTTTTT. It is translated as CASSHRVTGELFF.